The entry below gives a single TCR beta chain sequence along with its context. The CDR3 consists of 16 residues. The V end lost 4 bases, the J end lost 5 bases, and 18 bases lay between the germline ends. Germline V gene sequence: CDR1 LGHDT, CDR2 YNNKEL (reference sequence). The method was immunoSEQ multiplex PCR; TCRdb's version includes in-frame clones alone and lacks a portion of them. The repertoire consists of 120,000 or so clones, with about 91% occurring once and the leading ten covering just over 8.5%. The sample belongs to a study of control samples from healthy donors and cancer patients. The J gene is TRBJ2-4, the V gene TRBV3-1 (or the pseudogene TRBV3-2), with a possible D match to TRBD2 (5 bases). The sequence was collected from a young man in good health. Sequencing used blood. As DNA, the CDR3 is TGTGCCAGCAGCCTTGTTGGCAGCCTCGGGGAAAACATTCAGTACTTC. The encoded protein is CASSLVGSLGENIQYF.